This TCR beta chain was obtained from a study of cytomegalovirus exposure and HLA in healthy donors. Germline lookup yields CDR1 SGHRS and CDR2 YFSETQ. The CDR3 runs to 14 residues. V dropped 4 bases and J dropped 6; count of bases not matched to a gene: 7. General study findings and limits: Per a prior analysis, the majority of TCR beta V segments were productive roughly 87% or roughly 30% of the time. Excluded: some indistinguishable V segments such as TRBV6-2 and TRBV6-3. Among TCR beta chains of equal frequency, HLA-associated ones were more clonally expanded in a later analysis. There were three CMV-associated chains whose specificity for CMV antigens was confirmed in vitro.

Of note for this clone: Its antigen remains unknown.

With 60 Vbeta and 13 Jbeta primers, the PCR was carried out. The protocol was immunoSEQ multiplex PCR, while the TCRdb copy is restricted to in-frame clones and leaves out a portion. The data show around 110,000 clones, just over 65% seen once. The sample was PBMCs. The clonotype was recovered from a man between 18 and 35 years old in good health and CMV-seronegative. This chain links TRBV5-1 with TRBJ2-4; 7 positions match TRBD2. The DNA for the CDR3 is TGCGCCAGCAGCCCCGGGAGGAGGATAAACATTCAGTACTTC. The encoded protein is CASSPGRRINIQYF. The variable domain in full, with the rest retrieved from reference TRBV5-1 and TRBJ2-4, is KAGVTQTPRYLIKTRGQQVTLSCSPISGHRSVSWYQQTPGQGLQFLFEYFSETQRNKGNFPGRFSGRQFSNSRSEMNVSTLELGDSALYLCASSPGRRINIQYFGAGTRLSVL.